What follows are 19 T cell receptor beta chains derived from one specimen sequenced in a study of blood T cell repertoires in COVID-19 (dated by TCRdb to 2020 to 2021). Library preparation used the immunoSEQ multiplex PCR assay. As stored in TCRdb, this immuneACCESS dataset retains in-frame rearrangements with V and J assigned. A fraction of the clones does not appear; measured against another copy, unresolved V genes explain less than half of the discrepancy, and the remainder lacks a known reason. The sample table shows some 240,000 clones, and about 88% are seen once. Clones ranked in the top ten supply under 4.5% of the sample. Specimen: PBMCs or T cells enriched from blood (not recorded which). Receptors originate from a man aged 25 to 40 with acute COVID-19.

As regards this clone: This clone may be a read error of a much larger clone one base away. Additional DNA sequences in this sample encode the identical CDR3. This chain joins TRBV6-4 and TRBJ2-1; 15 nucleotides agree with TRBD2. The CDR3 sequence is 15 residues long. Germline V gives CDR1 MRHNA, CDR2 SNTAGT. Trimming at V came to 4 bases and at J to 6 bases, leaving 1 base not matched to a gene. CDR3 nucleotides: TGTGCCAGCAGTGGGACTAGCGGGGGGGCCAATGAGCAGTTCTTC. This codes for CASSGTSGGANEQFF.

The genes are TRBV25-1 and TRBJ2-3; a weak D match, TRBD2 (6 bases). The germline gives CDR1 MGHDK, CDR2 SYGVNS. V was shortened by 6 bases and J by 6 bases, with 19 bases between the two germline ends. CDR3 length: 15 residues. Written as DNA, the CDR3 is TGTGCCAGCAGGGGCTGGAAGGAGGCGGGGGATACGCAGTATTTT. It is translated as CASRGWKEAGDTQYF.

V is TRBV6-5 and J is TRBJ2-7; 10 nucleotides line up with TRBD2. Germline CDR1 reads MNHEY; CDR2 reads SVGAGI. V shed 0 bases and J 5 bases; nucleotides not matched to a gene: 4. The CDR3 spans 15 residues. The CDR3: CASSYSGTSAHEQYV. The CDR3 DNA follows: TGTGCCAGCAGTTACTCTGGGACTAGCGCCCACGAGCAGTACGTC.

The chain couples TRBV6-5 to TRBJ1-2; TRBD1 might be the D (6 bases). Between the trimmed V and J ends, which lost 0 bases and 13 bases, there was a span of 15 bases. The CDR3 is 13 amino acids. Germline CDR1 MNHEY, CDR2 SVGAGI. The chain's CDR3 is CASSYSTAGASTF. CDR3 nucleotides: TGTGCCAGCAGTTACTCGACTGCAGGGGCGTCCACCTTC.

The V and J genes are TRBV27 and TRBJ1-4; 9 bases align to TRBD1. CDR1 is MNHEY and CDR2 is SMNVEV in the germline V gene (reference sequence). CDR3 size: 14 residues. The trim removed 7 bases at V and 7 bases at J, leaving 7 bases unmatched. CDR3 amino acids: CASKLQGAGEKLFF. CDR3 coding DNA: TGTGCCAGCAAATTACAGGGGGCTGGTGAAAAACTGTTTTTT.

As DNA, the CDR3 is TGTGCCAGCAGTTTACAGCCGGGACAGTTGGTGCCTTTGGGAAATGAGCAGTTCTTC. This sequence encodes CASSLQPGQLVPLGNEQFF. The rearrangement links TRBV27 to TRBJ2-1; 7 bases line up with TRBD1. Germline CDR1 MNHEY, CDR2 SMNVEV (reference sequence). The CDR3 covers 19 residues. The V and J ends lost 2 bases and 7 bases, in that order; junction bases with no gene match: 20.

The chain couples TRBV18 to TRBJ1-5, with D unclear. From germline, CDR1 is KGHSH and CDR2 LQKENI. Deletions cut 4 bases from V and 5 bases from J, with 18 bases between. CDR3 size: 16 residues. In DNA form, the CDR3 reads TGTGCCAGCTCACGACTTCCAGCGGGAACGTATCAGCCCCAGCATTTT. Encoded protein: CASSRLPAGTYQPQHF.

The gene calls are TRBV18 and TRBJ2-6, with 8 nucleotides matching TRBD1. The V and J ends lost 5 bases and 4 bases, in that order; junction bases with no gene match: 4. The CDR3 totals 15 residues. Germline CDR1 is KGHSH and CDR2 is LQKENI. In nucleotides, the CDR3 is TGTGCCAGCTCAGGACAGGGTCGCGGGGCCAACGTCCTGACTTTC. Translated: CASSGQGRGANVLTF.

V usage is TRBV25-1 and J usage is TRBJ2-5; TRBD2 aligns across 11 bases. CDR1 MGHDK and CDR2 SYGVNS come from the germline V gene. Trimming took 2 bases from V and 4 from J; bases not matched to a gene: 0. The CDR3 totals 14 residues. In DNA form, the CDR3 reads TGTGCCAGCAGTGAACTAGCGGGAGGAGAGACCCAGTACTTC. Protein product: CASSELAGGETQYF.

For this clone: A much larger clone differs by one base, so this may be a read error. The V gene is TRBV3-1 (or the pseudogene TRBV3-2), the J gene TRBJ1-4; D uncertain. CDR1 is LGHDT and CDR2 is YNNKEL in the germline V gene (reference sequence). The V end lost 4 bases, the J end lost 4 bases, and 4 bases lay between the germline ends. This CDR3 is 12 amino acids long. CDR3 in DNA: TGTGCCAGCAGCCGGAGTAATGAAAAACTGTTTTTT. It is translated as CASSRSNEKLFF.

The chain links TRBV19 to TRBJ2-3, with D possibly TRBD2 on 5 matching bases. V lost 6 bases to trimming and J lost 1 base, with 11 bases between them. Germline values: CDR1 LNHDA, CDR2 SQIVND (reference sequence). The CDR3 spans 14 residues. CDR3 nucleotides: TGTGCCAGTAGCGGGGTGCCGGGCACAGATACGCAGTATTTT. It specifies CASSGVPGTDTQYF.

The J gene is TRBJ2-5, the V gene TRBV5-5; 9 bases agree with TRBD1. V trimming: 0 bases; J trimming: 6 bases; junction bases outside the gene matches: 6. The germline CDR1 and CDR2 sequences are SGHKS and YYEKEE (reference sequence). CDR3 length: 15 amino acids. The CDR3 protein is CASSLGGQGGQTQYF. The CDR3 DNA is TGTGCCAGCAGCTTGGGGGGACAGGGCGGCCAGACCCAGTACTTC.

The chain links TRBV3-1 (or the pseudogene TRBV3-2) to TRBJ2-7; possible D gene TRBD2, 6 bases. The CDR3 has 13 amino acids. Germline assignment: CDR1 LGHDT and CDR2 YNNKEL (reference sequence). V gave up 4 bases and J gave up 6 bases, with 13 bases separating them. The CDR3 DNA is TGTGCCAGCAGCCTGGAGGGGTCACCCGAGCAGTACGTC. Translation: CASSLEGSPEQYV.

The count of this clone is one. This chain connects TRBV29-1 to TRBJ2-5; D is possibly TRBD2 (7 bases). V lost 6 bases and J 5 bases, leaving 13 bases between the germline ends. In germline, CDR1 is SQVTM, CDR2 ANQGSEA. This CDR3 has 12 amino acids. The CDR3 is CSVAGGPETQYF. The DNA for the CDR3 is TGCAGCGTAGCCGGGGGGCCGGAGACCCAGTACTTC.

This chain connects TRBV11-3 to TRBJ2-5; TRBD1 is a possible D gene (8 bases). CDR1 is SGHNT and CDR2 is YENEEA in the germline V gene. The germline V and J ends were trimmed by 5 bases and 4 bases, with 26 bases remaining between them. The CDR3 is made up of 18 amino acids. The CDR3 region is CASSRGAVAGGVGETQYF. The CDR3 bases are TGTGCCAGCAGCCGGGGGGCGGTGGCAGGGGGCGTGGGAGAGACCCAGTACTTC.

The genes are TRBV28 and TRBJ2-4; the D gene is possibly TRBD2 (5 bases). Per the germline V gene, CDR1 is MDHEN and CDR2 is SYDVKM. This CDR3 spans 14 amino acids. Deletions cut 4 bases from V and 9 bases from J, with 16 bases between. The CDR3 DNA reads TGTGCCAGCAGTTCCCCGTTCTACCGGGGCATTCAGTACTTC. Encoded protein: CASSSPFYRGIQYF.

This clone was seen just once. This chain joins TRBV11-2 and TRBJ2-7; D perhaps matches TRBD1 (5 bases). Per the germline V gene, CDR1 is SGHAT and CDR2 is FQNNGV. This CDR3 contains 13 residues. V was trimmed by 5 bases and J by 6 bases, leaving 14 bases between them. The CDR3 loop is CASSNRTRGEQYV. The CDR3, as DNA: TGTGCCAGCAGCAACAGGACAAGGGGCGAGCAGTACGTC.

J is TRBJ2-1 and V is TRBV7-2, with D possibly matching TRBD2 (5 bases). This CDR3 region has 18 residues. Germline CDR1 reads SGHTA; CDR2 reads FQGNSA. Deletions cut 5 bases from V and 0 bases from J, with 20 bases between. Here the CDR3 reads CASSTSATSLSSYNEQFF. CDR3 sequence (DNA): TGTGCCAGCAGCACGAGCGCAACTAGTCTCAGCTCCTACAATGAGCAGTTCTTC.

The chain uses TRBV5-8 and TRBJ1-5; no reliable D call. CDR3 size: 15 residues. V lost 2 bases and J 1 base, leaving 10 bases between the germline ends. CDR1 and CDR2 (germline): SGHTS, YDEGEE. The CDR3 spells CASSFRGRSNQPQHF. As DNA, the CDR3 is TGTGCCAGCAGCTTCCGGGGTAGGAGCAATCAGCCCCAGCATTTT.